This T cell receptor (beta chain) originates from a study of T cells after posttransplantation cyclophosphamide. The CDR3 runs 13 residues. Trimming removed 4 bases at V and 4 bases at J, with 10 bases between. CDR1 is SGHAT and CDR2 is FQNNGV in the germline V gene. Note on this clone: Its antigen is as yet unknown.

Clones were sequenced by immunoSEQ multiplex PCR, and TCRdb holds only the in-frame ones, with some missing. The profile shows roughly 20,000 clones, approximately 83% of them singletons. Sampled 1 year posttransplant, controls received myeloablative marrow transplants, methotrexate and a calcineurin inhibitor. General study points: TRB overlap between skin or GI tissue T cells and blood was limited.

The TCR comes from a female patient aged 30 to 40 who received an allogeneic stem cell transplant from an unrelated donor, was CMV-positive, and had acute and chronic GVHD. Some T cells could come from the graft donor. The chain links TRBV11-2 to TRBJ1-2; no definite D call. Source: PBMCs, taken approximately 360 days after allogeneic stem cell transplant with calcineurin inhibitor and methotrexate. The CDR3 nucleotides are TGTGCCAGCAGCTCGGCGGCAAGCTATGGCTACACCTTC. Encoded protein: CASSSAASYGYTF.